Each of the 24 T cell receptor beta chains below was sequenced from the same sample in a study of CDR3 diversity in severe acne. Using its own MiXCR run on the PCR reads, TCRdb lists one record per CDR3 protein. The sample has approximately 97,000 distinct CDR3 sequences, under 60% seen once. Source material: blood. Receptors originate from a male donor with acne.

The chain combines TRBV30 with TRBJ2-3, with D possibly called TRBD1 or TRBD2 (5 bases each). Germline V lookup: CDR1 GTSNPN, CDR2 SVGIG (reference sequence). V lost 1 base to trimming and J lost 1 base, with 9 bases between them. CDR3 length equals 14 residues. The CDR3 is CAWSELGGTDTQYF. Here the CDR3 DNA reads TGTGCCTGGAGTGAACTGGGGGGCACAGATACGCAGTATTTT.

The chain uses TRBV7-9 and TRBJ1-1; D is unclear. In germline, CDR1 is SEHNR, CDR2 FQNEAQ (reference sequence). The CDR3 length is 12 residues. V was shortened by 5 bases and J by 6 bases, with 10 bases between the two germline ends. CDR3 protein: CASSPLGAEAFF. The CDR3 DNA reads TGTGCCAGCAGCCCACTCGGCGCTGAAGCTTTCTTT.

As DNA, the CDR3 is TGTGCCAGCAGCTTAGCTTTGACTAGCGGGAGCACAGATACGCAGTATTTT. Amino acid sequence: CASSLALTSGSTDTQYF. V usage is TRBV7-2 and J usage is TRBJ2-3, with 10 bases matching TRBD2. Per germline, CDR1 SGHTA and CDR2 FQGNSA. The length of the CDR3 is 17 residues. V lost 0 bases and J lost 0; bases outside the gene matches: 3.

The rearrangement joins TRBV5-6 to TRBJ2-7; no definite D call. V lost 0 bases and J lost 3, with 19 bases in between. CDR1 is SGHDT and CDR2 is YYEEEE in the germline V gene. The CDR3 has 17 residues. CDR3 bases: TGTGCCAGCAGCTTGGAATCTGCCCCATGCGTCAACTACGAGCAGTACTTC. It specifies CASSLESAPCVNYEQYF.

This clonotype turned up a few times. The V gene is TRBV3-1, the J gene TRBJ1-1; D call uncertain. Between the trimmed V and J ends, which lost 4 bases and 4 bases, there was a span of 19 bases. Germline loops: CDR1 LGHDT, CDR2 YNNKEL (reference sequence). The CDR3 contains 16 residues. DNA for the CDR3: TGTGCCAGCAGCCCAATCGGCGGGGAGATGGGCACTGAAGCTTTCTTT. Protein: CASSPIGGEMGTEAFF.

The rearrangement links TRBV24-1 to TRBJ2-2; D perhaps matches TRBD2 (5 bases). CDR1 is KGHDR, CDR2 SFDVKD, per germline. The CDR3 has 13 amino acids. V lost 5 bases and J 3 bases, leaving 6 bases between the germline ends. CDR3 amino acids: CATSVRDTGELFF. Here the CDR3 DNA reads TGTGCCACCAGTGTGCGGGACACCGGGGAGCTGTTTTTT.

The genes are TRBV6-1 and TRBJ2-1, with D hard to call. V lost 8 bases, J lost 0 bases, and 14 bases lay in between. The CDR3 runs to 15 residues. In germline, CDR1 is MNHNS, CDR2 SASEGT. The CDR3 sequence is CASGINSDSYNEQFF. The CDR3 coding sequence is TGTGCCAGCGGGATAAACTCAGACTCCTACAATGAGCAGTTCTTC.

CDR3 protein: CASSPERPHKLFF. The CDR3 bases are TGTGCCAGCAGCCCTGAAAGACCCCATAAACTGTTTTTT. The rearrangement uses TRBV7-2 and TRBJ1-4; D unclear. Trimming pared 5 bases from V and 11 bases from J, leaving 15 bases between. The CDR3 extends over 13 amino acids. CDR1 and CDR2 from the germline V gene are SGHTA and FQGNSA.

The V gene is TRBV10-3, the J gene TRBJ1-3, with D uncertain. The CDR3 length is 15 residues. Germline CDR1 reads ENHRY; CDR2 reads SYGVKD. V was clipped by 0 bases and J by 5 bases, with 11 bases between them. The CDR3 here is CAISESGGRRNTIYF. CDR3 DNA: TGTGCCATCAGTGAGTCTGGAGGCCGACGAAACACCATATATTTT.

The rearrangement uses TRBV29-1 and TRBJ2-7, with D possibly matching TRBD1 (6 bases). The CDR3 runs 13 residues. Germline assignment: CDR1 SQVTM and CDR2 ANQGSEA. V dropped 4 bases and J dropped 4 bases, with 14 bases sitting between them. The CDR3 reads CSVGEYREYEQYF. CDR3 DNA sequence: TGCAGCGTTGGGGAGTACAGGGAATACGAGCAGTACTTC.

Concerning this clonotype: A read error may be the cause here, since a much bigger clone is one base away. As the CDR3 is not closed by the conserved phenylalanine or tryptophan, this likely results from a read error. The chain employs TRBV12-3 or TRBV12-4 and TRBJ1-1; D remains unclear. This CDR3 is built from 15 residues. V was shortened by 3 bases and J by 0 bases, with 11 bases between the two germline ends. The CDR3 sequence is CASSFSTLMNTEAFS. CDR3 coding DNA: TGTGCCAGCAGTTTCAGTACCCTGATGAACACTGAAGCTTTCTCT.

The sample holds many counts of this clonotype. The chain is built from TRBV20-1 and TRBJ2-3, with 10 bases aligning to TRBD2. The V gene's germline CDR1 is DFQATT and CDR2 SNEGSKA (reference sequence). This CDR3 region has 16 residues. The ends lost 5 bases at V and 1 base at J; junction bases unmatched: 9. CDR3 sequence: CSAHDIAGGGTDTQYF. The DNA for the CDR3 is TGCAGTGCTCACGATATAGCGGGAGGCGGCACAGATACGCAGTATTTT.

The genes are TRBV7-9 and TRBJ1-6; tentative D call: TRBD1 (6 bases). CDR3 length: 15 residues. V shed 5 bases and J shed 7 bases, with 15 bases lying between them. Germline assignment: CDR1 SEHNR and CDR2 FQNEAQ (reference sequence). CDR3 sequence: CASSPRDKSNSPLHF. The CDR3 bases are TGTGCCAGCAGCCCCAGGGACAAATCCAATTCACCCCTCCACTTT.

This clonotype was detected ten times or more. This rearrangement joins TRBV4-2 to TRBJ1-3; no clear D. In germline, CDR1 is LGHNA, CDR2 YNFKEQ. There are 16 residues in the CDR3. V was trimmed by 0 bases and J by 4 bases, leaving 13 bases between them. The CDR3 DNA is TGTGCCAGCAGCCAAGATTTTGTAGGCTACGGAAACACCATATATTTT. Translating it yields CASSQDFVGYGNTIYF.

This chain joins TRBV6-2 or TRBV6-3 and TRBJ2-3, with a tentative D call TRBD2 (6 bases). Germline-derived CDR1 and CDR2 are MNHEY and SVGEGT. V was trimmed by 4 bases and J by 1 base, leaving 18 bases between them. The CDR3 sequence is 17 residues long. CDR3 loop: CASSCGVVAGCTDTQYF. CDR3 sequence (DNA): TGTGCCAGCAGTTGTGGCGTGGTGGCGGGATGCACAGATACGCAGTATTTT.

This sequence joins TRBV6-5 and TRBJ1-5; D is perhaps TRBD1 (6 bases). The ends were cut back, 5 bases at V and 3 bases at J, with 17 bases in the middle. This CDR3 region has 16 residues. Looked up from germline, CDR1 is MNHEY and CDR2 is SVGAGI. The CDR3 DNA is TGTGCCAGCAGTGAACTCGCGGGGGGACACAATCAGCCCCAGCATTTT. Translating it yields CASSELAGGHNQPQHF.

On this clonotype: With a much larger clone just one base away, this may be a read error. Given the absence of the conserved phenylalanine or tryptophan at the CDR3 end, a read error is likely. The chain recombines TRBV20-1 with TRBJ2-3, with D possibly being TRBD2 (5 bases). Germline CDR1 DFQATT, CDR2 SNEGSKA (reference sequence). The CDR3 length is 14 residues. Trimming cost V 3 bases and J 1 base, with 11 bases left between them. As DNA, the CDR3 is TGCAGTGCTAGCAGGACTGGGCGCACAGATACGCAGTATTTA. Protein product: CSASRTGRTDTQYL.

The chain carries TRBV15 and TRBJ2-7; tentatively, D is TRBD2 (6 bases). Deletions cut 7 bases from V and 2 bases from J, with 12 bases between. The germline gives CDR1 LNHNV, CDR2 YYDKDF (reference sequence). The CDR3 is made up of 13 amino acids. The CDR3 DNA is TGTGCCACCAAAAGCGGGCGTACCTACGAGCAGTACTTC. It translates to CATKSGRTYEQYF. The full variable domain, in which reference TRBV15 and TRBJ2-7 provide the parts outside the CDR3, is DAMVIQNPRYQVTQFGKPVTLSCSQTLNHNVMYWYQQKSSQAPKLLFHYYDKDFNNEADTPDNFQSRRPNTSFCFLDIRSPGLGDTAMYLCATKSGRTYEQYFGPGTRLTVT.

For this clonotype: Being one base from a much bigger clone, this may be a read error. The V call is TRBV2, the J call TRBJ2-2, with 8 bases aligning to TRBD1. Germline V gene data show CDR1 as SNHLY and CDR2 as FYNNEI. The CDR3 runs to 14 residues. The CDR3 sequence is CAGRVDRDGGELFF. The CDR3 region has the DNA TGTGCCGGCAGGGTGGACAGGGACGGCGGGGAGCTGTTTTTT.

This clonotype was counted a few times. This rearrangement joins TRBV7-8 to TRBJ2-5; D may match TRBD1 or TRBD2 (5 bases each). V was trimmed by 0 bases and J by 7 bases, leaving 15 bases between them. The germline gives CDR1 SGHVS, CDR2 FQNEAQ. This CDR3 contains 15 residues. The chain's CDR3 is CASSLALQGELTQYF. In nucleotides, the CDR3 is TGTGCCAGCAGCTTAGCGCTGCAGGGAGAGTTGACCCAGTACTTC.

In its sample, this clonotype was seen once. CDR3 loop: CAINPGLAGAGGELFF. CDR3 coding DNA: TGTGCCATCAACCCGGGACTAGCGGGAGCGGGCGGGGAGCTGTTTTTT. The J gene is TRBJ2-2, the V gene TRBV10-3; TRBD2 matches at 14 bases. V trimming: 7 bases; J trimming: 7 bases; junction bases outside the gene matches: 8. CDR1 and CDR2 (germline): ENHRY, SYGVKD. The length of the CDR3 is 16 residues.

The rearrangement uses TRBV10-2 and TRBJ2-6; 12 bases agree with TRBD2. CDR3 length: 17 residues. The germline CDR1 and CDR2 sequences are WSHSY and SAAADI. The V segment lost 8 bases and the J segment 1 base; nucleotides outside the gene matches: 6. The CDR3 DNA sequence: TGCGCCAGCTTGGGGGGACTAGCGGGTTCTGGGGCCAACGTCCTGACTTTC. It is translated as CASLGGLAGSGANVLTF.

In its sample, this clonotype was seen a few times. Possible read error: a much larger clone is one base away. The rearrangement links TRBV20-1 to TRBJ2-7, with 7 bases matching TRBD2. CDR3 size: 13 residues. Unmatched junction bases numbered 7, after V lost 6 bases and J lost 2 bases. Per germline, CDR1 DFQATT and CDR2 SNEGSKA (reference sequence). The CDR3 region has the DNA TGCAGTGCCCTAAGGGGAGGGCCCTACGAGCAGTACGTC. This encodes CSALRGGPYEQYV.

This chain links TRBV13 with TRBJ1-2, with a weak D call TRBD1 (5 bases). CDR3 length: 15 residues. Trimming took 5 bases from V and 8 from J, leaving 21 bases between them. Germline lookup yields CDR1 PRHDT and CDR2 FYEKMQ (reference sequence). The CDR3 reads CASSVGSRVVGGYTF. CDR3 in DNA: TGTGCCAGCAGCGTGGGCTCCAGGGTGGTGGGAGGCTACACCTTC.